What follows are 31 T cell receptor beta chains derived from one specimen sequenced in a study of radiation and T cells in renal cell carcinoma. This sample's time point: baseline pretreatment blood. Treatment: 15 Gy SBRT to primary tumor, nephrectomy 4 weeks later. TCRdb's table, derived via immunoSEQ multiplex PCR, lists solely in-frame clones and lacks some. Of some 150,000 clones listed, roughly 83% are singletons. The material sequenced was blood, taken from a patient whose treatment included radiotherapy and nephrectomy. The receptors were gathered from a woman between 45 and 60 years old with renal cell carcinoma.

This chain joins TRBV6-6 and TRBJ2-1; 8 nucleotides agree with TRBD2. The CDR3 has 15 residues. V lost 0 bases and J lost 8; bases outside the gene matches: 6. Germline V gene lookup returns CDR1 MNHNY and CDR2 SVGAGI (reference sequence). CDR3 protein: CASSYSSREVDEQFF. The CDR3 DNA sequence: TGTGCCAGCAGTTACTCGTCGCGGGAGGTCGATGAGCAGTTCTTC.

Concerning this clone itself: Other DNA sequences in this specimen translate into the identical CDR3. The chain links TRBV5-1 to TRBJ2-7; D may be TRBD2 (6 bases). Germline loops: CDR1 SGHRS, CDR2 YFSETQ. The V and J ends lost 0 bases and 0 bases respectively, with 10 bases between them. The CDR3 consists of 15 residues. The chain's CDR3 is CASSLVGGSSYEQYF. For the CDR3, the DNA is TGCGCCAGCAGCTTGGTTGGGGGGAGCTCCTACGAGCAGTACTTC.

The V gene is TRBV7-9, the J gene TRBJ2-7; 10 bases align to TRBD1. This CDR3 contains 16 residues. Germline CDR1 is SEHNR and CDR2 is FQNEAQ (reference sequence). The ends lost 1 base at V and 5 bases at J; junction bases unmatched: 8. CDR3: CASSLEPGTGENEQYF. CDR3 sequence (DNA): TGTGCCAGCAGCTTAGAGCCCGGGACAGGGGAAAACGAGCAGTACTTC.

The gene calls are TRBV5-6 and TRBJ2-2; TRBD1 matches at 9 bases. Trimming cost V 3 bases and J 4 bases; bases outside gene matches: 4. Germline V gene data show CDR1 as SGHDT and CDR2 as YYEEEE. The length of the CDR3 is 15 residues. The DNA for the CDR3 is TGTGCCAGCAGCTCCCGGGACAGGGTCACCGGGGAGCTGTTTTTT. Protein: CASSSRDRVTGELFF.

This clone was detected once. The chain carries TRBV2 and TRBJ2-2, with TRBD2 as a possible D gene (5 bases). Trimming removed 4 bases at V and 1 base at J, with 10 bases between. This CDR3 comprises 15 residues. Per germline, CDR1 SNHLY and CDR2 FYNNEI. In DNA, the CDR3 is TGTGCCAGCAGTGTTTCTAGCTGGAACACCGGGGAGCTGTTTTTT. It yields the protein CASSVSSWNTGELFF. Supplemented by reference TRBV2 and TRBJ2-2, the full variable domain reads EPEVTQTPSHQVTQMGQEVILRCVPISNHLYFYWYRQILGQKVEFLVSFYNNEISEKSEIFDDQFSVERPDGSNFTLKIRSTKLEDSAMYFCASSVSSWNTGELFFGEGSRLTVL.

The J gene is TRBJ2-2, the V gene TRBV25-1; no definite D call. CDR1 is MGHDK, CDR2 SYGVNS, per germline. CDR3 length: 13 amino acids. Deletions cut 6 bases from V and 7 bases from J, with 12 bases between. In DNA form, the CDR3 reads TGTGCCAGCAGCTCCGTTTATAACGGGGAGCTGTTTTTT. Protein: CASSSVYNGELFF.

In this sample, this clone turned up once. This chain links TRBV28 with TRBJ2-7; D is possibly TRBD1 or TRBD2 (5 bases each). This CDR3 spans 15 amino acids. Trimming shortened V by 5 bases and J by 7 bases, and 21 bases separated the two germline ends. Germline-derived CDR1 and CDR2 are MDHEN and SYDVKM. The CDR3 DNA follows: TGTGCCAGCAGTACTCCCGGGACCGCAGCGAGTGAGCAGTACTTC. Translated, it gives CASSTPGTAASEQYF.

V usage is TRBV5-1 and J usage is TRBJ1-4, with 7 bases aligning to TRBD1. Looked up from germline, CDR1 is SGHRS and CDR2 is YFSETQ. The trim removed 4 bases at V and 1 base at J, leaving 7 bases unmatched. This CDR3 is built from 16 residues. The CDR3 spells CASSIGTVITNEKLFF. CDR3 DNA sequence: TGCGCCAGCAGCATCGGGACAGTTATAACTAATGAAAAACTGTTTTTT. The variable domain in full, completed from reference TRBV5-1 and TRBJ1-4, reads KAGVTQTPRYLIKTRGQQVTLSCSPISGHRSVSWYQQTPGQGLQFLFEYFSETQRNKGNFPGRFSGRQFSNSRSEMNVSTLELGDSALYLCASSIGTVITNEKLFFGSGTQLSVL.

CDR3: CASSGSGGAQETQYF. The DNA of the CDR3 is TGTGCCAGCAGCGGGAGCGGGGGGGCCCAAGAGACCCAGTACTTC. V gene TRBV5-6 combines with J gene TRBJ2-5, with 10 nucleotides matching TRBD2. In germline, CDR1 is SGHDT, CDR2 YYEEEE. Germline trimming cut 4 bases from V and 1 base from J; bases unmatched to any gene: 4. This CDR3 is 15 amino acids long.

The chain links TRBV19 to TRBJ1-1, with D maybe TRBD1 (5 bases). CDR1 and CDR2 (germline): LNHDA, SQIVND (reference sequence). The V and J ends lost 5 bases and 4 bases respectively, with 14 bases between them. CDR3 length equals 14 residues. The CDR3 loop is CASSRGDSSTEAFF. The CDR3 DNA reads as TGTGCCAGTAGTCGCGGGGACTCCAGCACTGAAGCTTTCTTT.

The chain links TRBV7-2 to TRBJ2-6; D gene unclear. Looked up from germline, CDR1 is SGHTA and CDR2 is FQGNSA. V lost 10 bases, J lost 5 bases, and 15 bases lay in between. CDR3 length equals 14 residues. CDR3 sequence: CATPNSLRANVLTF. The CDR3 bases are TGTGCCACCCCTAATAGCTTGAGGGCCAACGTCCTGACTTTC.

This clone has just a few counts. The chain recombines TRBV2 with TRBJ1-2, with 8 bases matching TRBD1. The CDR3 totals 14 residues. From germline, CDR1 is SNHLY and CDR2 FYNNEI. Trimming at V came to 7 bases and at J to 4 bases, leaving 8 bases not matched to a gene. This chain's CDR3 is CASTEQGARYGYTF. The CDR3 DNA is TGTGCCAGCACTGAGCAGGGGGCCCGCTATGGCTACACCTTC.

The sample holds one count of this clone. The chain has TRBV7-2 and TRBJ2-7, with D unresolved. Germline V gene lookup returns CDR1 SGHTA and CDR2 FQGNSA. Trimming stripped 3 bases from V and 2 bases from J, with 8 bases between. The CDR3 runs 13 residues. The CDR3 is CASSFTGAYEQYF. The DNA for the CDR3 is TGTGCCAGCAGCTTCACGGGCGCCTACGAGCAGTACTTC. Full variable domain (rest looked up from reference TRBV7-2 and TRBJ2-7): GAGVSQSPSNKVTEKGKDVELRCDPISGHTALYWYRQSLGQGLEFLIYFQGNSAPDKSGLPSDRFSAERTGGSVSTLTIQRTQQEDSAVYLCASSFTGAYEQYFGPGTRLTVT.

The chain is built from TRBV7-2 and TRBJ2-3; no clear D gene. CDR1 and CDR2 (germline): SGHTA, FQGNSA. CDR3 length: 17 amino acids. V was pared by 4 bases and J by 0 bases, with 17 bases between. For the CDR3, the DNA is TGTGCCAGCAGCTCCCCTGCGTGGGGTCAAAGCACAGATACGCAGTATTTT. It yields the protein CASSSPAWGQSTDTQYF.

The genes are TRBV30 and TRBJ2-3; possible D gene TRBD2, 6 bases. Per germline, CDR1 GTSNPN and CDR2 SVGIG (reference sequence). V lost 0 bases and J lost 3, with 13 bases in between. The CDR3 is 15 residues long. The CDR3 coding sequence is TGTGCCTGGAGTGTAATGGGCGCGGGAACAGATACGCAGTATTTT. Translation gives CAWSVMGAGTDTQYF.

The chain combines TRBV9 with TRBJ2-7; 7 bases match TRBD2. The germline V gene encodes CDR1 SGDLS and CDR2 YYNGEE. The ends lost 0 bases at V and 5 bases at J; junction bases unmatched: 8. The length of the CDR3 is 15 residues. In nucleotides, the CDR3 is TGTGCCAGCAGCGTAGCTGCCCTAGCGGTAGACGAGCAGTACTTC. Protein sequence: CASSVAALAVDEQYF.

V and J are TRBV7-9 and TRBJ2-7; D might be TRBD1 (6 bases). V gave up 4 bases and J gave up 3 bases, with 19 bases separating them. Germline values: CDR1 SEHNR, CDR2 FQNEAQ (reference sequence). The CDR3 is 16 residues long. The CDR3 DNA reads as TGTGCCAGCAGCTCTGTCGGCCCGGACAGAGGCTACGAGCAGTACTTC. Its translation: CASSSVGPDRGYEQYF. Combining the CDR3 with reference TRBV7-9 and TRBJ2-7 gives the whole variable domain DTGVSQNPRHKITKRGQNVTFRCDPISEHNRLYWYRQTLGQGPEFLTYFQNEAQLEKSRLLSDRFSAERPKGSFSTLEIQRTEQGDSAMYLCASSSVGPDRGYEQYFGPGTRLTVT.

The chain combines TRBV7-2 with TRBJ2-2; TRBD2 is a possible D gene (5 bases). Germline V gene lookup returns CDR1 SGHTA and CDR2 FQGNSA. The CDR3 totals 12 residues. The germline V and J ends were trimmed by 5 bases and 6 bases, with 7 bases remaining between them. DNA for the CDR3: TGTGCCAGCAGCGGCGGGCCCGGGGAGCTGTTTTTT. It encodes CASSGGPGELFF.

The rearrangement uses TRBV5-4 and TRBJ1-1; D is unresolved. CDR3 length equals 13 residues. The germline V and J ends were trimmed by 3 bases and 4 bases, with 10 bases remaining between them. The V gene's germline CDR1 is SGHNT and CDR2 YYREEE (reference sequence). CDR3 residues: CASSSPKATEAFF. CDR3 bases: TGTGCCAGCAGCTCCCCTAAGGCCACTGAAGCTTTCTTT.

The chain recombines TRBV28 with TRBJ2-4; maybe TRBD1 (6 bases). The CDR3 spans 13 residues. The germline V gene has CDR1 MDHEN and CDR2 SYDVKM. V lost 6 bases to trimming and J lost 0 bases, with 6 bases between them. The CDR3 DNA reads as TGTGCCAGCAGACAGGGAGCCAAAAACATTCAGTACTTC. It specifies CASRQGAKNIQYF.

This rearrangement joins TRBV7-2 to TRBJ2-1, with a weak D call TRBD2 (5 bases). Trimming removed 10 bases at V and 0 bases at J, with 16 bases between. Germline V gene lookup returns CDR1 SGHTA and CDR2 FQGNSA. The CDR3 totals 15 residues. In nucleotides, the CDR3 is TGTGCCACGGCCTCGGGGAGAAGCTCCTACAATGAGCAGTTCTTC. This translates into CATASGRSSYNEQFF.

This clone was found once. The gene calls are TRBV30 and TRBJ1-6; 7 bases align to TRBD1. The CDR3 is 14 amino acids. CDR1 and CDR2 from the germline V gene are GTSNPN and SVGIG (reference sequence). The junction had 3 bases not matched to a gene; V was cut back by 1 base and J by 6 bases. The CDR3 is CAWSAGQVNSPLHF. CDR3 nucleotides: TGTGCCTGGAGTGCCGGACAGGTTAATTCACCCCTCCACTTT.

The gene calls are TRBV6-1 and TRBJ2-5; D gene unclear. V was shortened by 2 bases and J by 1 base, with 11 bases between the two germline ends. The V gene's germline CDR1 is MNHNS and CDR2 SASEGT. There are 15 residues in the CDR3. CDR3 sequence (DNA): TGTGCCAGCAGTGAATTCGCGGCTCGCCAAGAGACCCAGTACTTC. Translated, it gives CASSEFAARQETQYF.

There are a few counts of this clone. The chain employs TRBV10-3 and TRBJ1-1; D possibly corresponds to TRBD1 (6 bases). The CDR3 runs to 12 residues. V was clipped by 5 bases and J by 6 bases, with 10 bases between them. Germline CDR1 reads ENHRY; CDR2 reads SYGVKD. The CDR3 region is CAISIPGAEAFF. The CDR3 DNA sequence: TGTGCCATCAGTATTCCAGGGGCTGAAGCTTTCTTT.

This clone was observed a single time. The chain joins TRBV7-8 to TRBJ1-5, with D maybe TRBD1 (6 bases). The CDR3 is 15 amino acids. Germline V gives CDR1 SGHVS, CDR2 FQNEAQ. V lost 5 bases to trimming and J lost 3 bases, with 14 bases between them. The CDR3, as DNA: TGTGCCAGCAGCCTTCGGACAGACCCCAATCAGCCCCAGCATTTT. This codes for CASSLRTDPNQPQHF.

The CDR3 is CSVPRGAGVSKTQYF. The CDR3 bases are TGCAGCGTCCCTCGGGGGGCGGGAGTTAGTAAGACCCAGTACTTC. The chain links TRBV29-1 to TRBJ2-5; D may be TRBD2 (7 bases). The CDR3 runs 15 residues. Trimming cost V 6 bases and J 6 bases, with 23 bases left between them. Germline loops: CDR1 SQVTM, CDR2 ANQGSEA.

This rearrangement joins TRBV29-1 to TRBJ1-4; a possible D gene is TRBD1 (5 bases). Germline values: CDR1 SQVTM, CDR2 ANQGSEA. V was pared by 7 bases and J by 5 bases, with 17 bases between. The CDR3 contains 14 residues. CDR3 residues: CSASLGTSNEKLFF. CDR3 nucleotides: TGCAGCGCCTCACTCGGGACCTCGAATGAAAAACTGTTTTTT. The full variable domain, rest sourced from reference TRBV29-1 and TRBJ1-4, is SAVISQKPSRDICQRGTSLTIQCQVDSQVTMMFWYRQQPGQSLTLIATANQGSEATYESGFVIDKFPISRPNLTFSTLTVSNMSPEDSSIYLCSASLGTSNEKLFFGSGTQLSVL.

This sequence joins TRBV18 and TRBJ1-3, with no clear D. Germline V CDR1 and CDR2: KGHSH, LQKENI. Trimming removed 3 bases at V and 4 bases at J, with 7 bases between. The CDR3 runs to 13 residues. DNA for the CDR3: TGTGCCAGCTCACCGCGAGAAGGAAACACCATATATTTT. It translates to CASSPREGNTIYF.

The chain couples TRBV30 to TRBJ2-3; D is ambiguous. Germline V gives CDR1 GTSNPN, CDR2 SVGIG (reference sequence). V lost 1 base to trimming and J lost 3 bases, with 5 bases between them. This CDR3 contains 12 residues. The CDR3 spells CAWSGGTDTQYF. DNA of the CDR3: TGTGCCTGGAGTGGGGGAACAGATACGCAGTATTTT.

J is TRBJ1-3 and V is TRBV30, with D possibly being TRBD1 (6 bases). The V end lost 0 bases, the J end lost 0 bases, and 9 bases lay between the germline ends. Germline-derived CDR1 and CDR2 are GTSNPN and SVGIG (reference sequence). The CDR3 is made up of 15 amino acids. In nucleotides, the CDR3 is TGTGCCTGGAGTGTCCAGGGGACCTCTGGAAACACCATATATTTT. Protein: CAWSVQGTSGNTIYF.

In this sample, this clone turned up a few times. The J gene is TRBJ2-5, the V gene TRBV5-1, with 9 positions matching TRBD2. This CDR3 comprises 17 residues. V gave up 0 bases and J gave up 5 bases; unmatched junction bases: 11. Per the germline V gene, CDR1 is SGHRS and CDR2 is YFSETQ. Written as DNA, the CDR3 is TGCGCCAGCAGCTTGGGGATGGCTAGCGGGATAGGGGAGACCCAGTACTTC. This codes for CASSLGMASGIGETQYF.